A single sample gave rise to the 13 T cell receptor beta chains below, sequenced in a study of T cell responses to AZD1222 COVID-19 vaccine. The method was immunoSEQ multiplex PCR; TCRdb's version includes in-frame clones alone and lacks a portion of them. The sample has tens of thousands of clones, about 90% seen once. This material consisted of peripheral blood, taken on day 0 of AZD1222 vaccination. The receptors were gathered from an adult in good health.

The J gene is TRBJ1-1, the V gene TRBV15, with D unclear. The CDR3 consists of 14 residues. Trimming took off 1 base at V and 2 bases at J, with 8 bases between the two ends. The germline CDR1 and CDR2 sequences are LNHNV and YYDKDF (reference sequence). The CDR3 coding sequence is TGTGCCACCAGCAGAGTTGCAGATAACACTGAAGCTTTCTTT. The encoded protein is CATSRVADNTEAFF.

CDR3 protein: CASSSRLNANTGELFF. CDR3 in DNA: TGTGCCAGCAGTTCTAGACTCAACGCGAACACCGGGGAGCTGTTTTTT. This chain uses TRBV6-5 with TRBJ2-2; no reliable D call. This CDR3 is built from 16 residues. V was clipped by 4 bases and J by 0 bases, with 12 bases between them. CDR1 is MNHEY and CDR2 is SVGAGI in the germline V gene.

The chain employs TRBV9 and TRBJ2-2; no reliable D call. Germline V gives CDR1 SGDLS, CDR2 YYNGEE. Trimming removed 4 bases at V and 3 bases at J, with 10 bases between. This CDR3 is built from 14 residues. This chain's CDR3 is CASSSGQDTGELFF. In DNA form, the CDR3 reads TGTGCCAGCAGCTCCGGGCAGGACACCGGGGAGCTGTTTTTT.

V is TRBV6-6 and J is TRBJ1-4; TRBD1 might be the D (5 bases). The CDR3 covers 15 residues. Trimming took 2 bases from V and 8 from J, leaving 15 bases between them. The germline gives CDR1 MNHNY, CDR2 SVGAGI (reference sequence). For the CDR3, the DNA is TGTGCCAGCAGTTACCTCGAAGGGGATTGGGAAAAACTGTTTTTT. Protein: CASSYLEGDWEKLFF.

The chain is built from TRBV30 and TRBJ1-5, with a weak D call TRBD1 (5 bases). Trimming stripped 1 base from V and 4 bases from J, with 8 bases between. Germline values: CDR1 GTSNPN, CDR2 SVGIG (reference sequence). This CDR3 comprises 13 residues. CDR3 DNA sequence: TGTGCCTGGAGTGGGGCAGGGAATCAGCCCCAGCATTTT. Protein product: CAWSGAGNQPQHF.

This chain joins TRBV6-5 and TRBJ2-5, with a weak D call TRBD1 (6 bases). Looked up from germline, CDR1 is MNHEY and CDR2 is SVGAGI. The CDR3 length is 13 residues. The V gene lost 7 bases and the J gene lost 7 bases, with 16 bases spanning the gap. This chain's CDR3 is CASTHRVDGTQYF. The CDR3 DNA follows: TGTGCCAGCACACACAGGGTCGATGGGACCCAGTACTTC.

This clone was picked up a small number of times. The chain links TRBV7-9 to TRBJ2-3; no clear D. Germline-derived CDR1 and CDR2 are SEHNR and FQNEAQ (reference sequence). The CDR3 is 13 residues long. V was pared by 1 base and J by 4 bases, with 6 bases between. CDR3 sequence (DNA): TGTGCCAGCAGCTTAGGGCGTGCAGATACGCAGTATTTT. Translated, it gives CASSLGRADTQYF. The variable domain in full, with the rest retrieved from reference TRBV7-9 and TRBJ2-3, is DTGVSQNPRHKITKRGQNVTFRCDPISEHNRLYWYRQTLGQGPEFLTYFQNEAQLEKSRLLSDRFSAERPKGSFSTLEIQRTEQGDSAMYLCASSLGRADTQYFGPGTRLTVL.

The chain links TRBV10-2 to TRBJ2-7; TRBD1 matches 10 bases. The CDR3 covers 15 residues. The junction had 7 bases not matched to a gene; V was cut back by 6 bases and J by 2 bases. Germline-derived CDR1 and CDR2 are WSHSY and SAAADI. CDR3 in amino acids: CASSPRDRGPYEQYF. CDR3 nucleotide sequence: TGCGCCAGCAGCCCCCGGGACAGGGGTCCCTACGAGCAGTACTTC.

The J gene is TRBJ2-7, the V gene TRBV10-3; D perhaps matches TRBD1 (5 bases). The CDR3 has 14 amino acids. Germline CDR1 is ENHRY and CDR2 is SYGVKD. V was clipped by 2 bases and J by 0 bases, with 8 bases between them. CDR3 nucleotides: TGTGCCATCAGTGAGCAACAGGACTCCTACGAGCAGTACTTC. It encodes CAISEQQDSYEQYF.

The chain is built from TRBV6-1 and TRBJ1-2; 8 nucleotides agree with TRBD1. The CDR3 is 16 residues long. Germline V lookup: CDR1 MNHNS, CDR2 SASEGT. V shed 3 bases and J 0 bases; nucleotides not matched to a gene: 6. The CDR3 nucleotides read TGTGCCAGCAGTGACCCTACACAGGGGGCTAACTATGGCTACACCTTC. This sequence encodes CASSDPTQGANYGYTF.

This clone has just a few counts. The chain is built from TRBV7-3 and TRBJ1-1; D unclear. Germline-derived CDR1 and CDR2 are SGHTA and FQGTGA. CDR3 length: 14 amino acids. Trimming cost V 3 bases and J 1 base, with 9 bases left between them. CDR3 DNA: TGTGCCAGCAGCTTTAGTCCCGGGAACACTGAAGCTTTCTTT. This sequence encodes CASSFSPGNTEAFF.

This chain joins TRBV4-1 and TRBJ2-1; 7 bases are a match to TRBD1. Looked up from germline, CDR1 is MGHRA and CDR2 is YSYEKL. Unmatched junction bases numbered 4, after V lost 3 bases and J lost 2 bases. The CDR3 contains 15 residues. As DNA, the CDR3 is TGCGCCAGCAGCCAGCTCGGACAGGCCTACAATGAGCAGTTCTTC. The encoded protein is CASSQLGQAYNEQFF.

The genes are TRBV5-1 and TRBJ1-1, with a possible D match to TRBD1 (5 bases). The germline V gene has CDR1 SGHRS and CDR2 YFSETQ. V was shortened by 1 base and J by 0 bases, with 10 bases between the two germline ends. The CDR3 is 15 amino acids. The CDR3 bases are TGCGCCAGCAGCTTGAGGCTGGGGGTGAACACTGAAGCTTTCTTT. Residues: CASSLRLGVNTEAFF.